This T cell receptor beta chain was documented in a study of blood T cell repertoires in COVID-19. On the study more broadly: Samples of COVID-19 (acute and convalescent) were obtained from the United States, Italy and Spain. The cDNA or gDNA used as material had been derived from T cells, B-cell-depleted T cells, or PBMCs.

In the source study's methods: Amplifying reference gene primers gave estimates of nucleated cell counts. Data came from immunoSEQ multiplex PCR; TCRdb stores just in-frame clones and leaves some out. That table supplies the V and J calls and clone size; D and trimming were determined from the DNA. The sample lists over 50,000 clones; about 85% were seen once. The sample comprised peripheral blood. The clonotype comes from a man between 65 and 80 years old with acute or convalescent COVID-19.

This CDR3 is CASTPTGRYEQYF. CDR3 nucleotide sequence: TGTGCCAGCACCCCAACGGGTAGGTACGAGCAGTACTTC. The rearrangement joins TRBV3-1 (or the pseudogene TRBV3-2) to TRBJ2-7; the D is unclear. The CDR3 is made up of 13 amino acids. The V gene lost 7 bases and the J gene lost 4 bases, with 14 bases spanning the gap. Germline V CDR1 and CDR2: LGHDT, YNNKEL (reference sequence).